Presented here are 3 T cell receptor beta chains from one specimen sequenced in a study of beta chain features in type 1 diabetes. All of the isolated RNA was reverse transcribed, so expressed TCRB transcripts were sequenced. Clones were sequenced by immunoSEQ multiplex PCR, and TCRdb holds only the in-frame ones, with some missing. Of fewer than 350,000 clones listed, about 15% were seen once; the top ten hold roughly 0.015%. Study-level findings and limits: Across all four CD4+ subsets, people with type 1 diabetes showed modestly shorter TCRB CDR3s.

Their antigen targets remain unknown. The material sequenced was naive CD4+ T cells from blood. The receptors were gathered from a man aged 18 to 29 with type 1 diabetes.

This clone appeared a few times. One junction end disagrees with the germline gene, perhaps due to a read error. This chain connects TRBV6-6 to TRBJ2-4, with TRBD1 matching over 9 bases. This CDR3 has 12 amino acids. Per germline, CDR1 MNHNY and CDR2 SVGAGI (reference sequence). CDR3 nucleotide sequence: TGTGCCAGCAGTTATCGGGACAGGGTAAAGGTTTTC. Translated, it gives CASSYRDRVKVF.

The rearrangement uses TRBV7-2 and TRBJ2-3; D may be TRBD2 (6 bases). Germline CDR1 is SGHTA and CDR2 is FQGNSA. The V gene lost 5 bases and the J gene lost 6 bases, with 12 bases spanning the gap. The CDR3 loop spans 13 amino acids. The CDR3 nucleotides are TGTGCCAGCAGCCGCGGGGCGCACGATACGCAGTATTTT. Amino acids: CASSRGAHDTQYF.

This clone was seen a handful of times. The rearrangement uses TRBV4-1 and TRBJ2-1; tentative D call: TRBD1 (5 bases). From germline, CDR1 is MGHRA and CDR2 YSYEKL. The CDR3 runs 17 residues. Trimming shortened V by 3 bases and J by 8 bases, and 23 bases separated the two germline ends. CDR3 nucleotides: TGCGCCAGCAGCCAGAAGGGGTCCAGGGTTCCTCGGGATGAGCAGTTCTTC. Translated, it gives CASSQKGSRVPRDEQFF.